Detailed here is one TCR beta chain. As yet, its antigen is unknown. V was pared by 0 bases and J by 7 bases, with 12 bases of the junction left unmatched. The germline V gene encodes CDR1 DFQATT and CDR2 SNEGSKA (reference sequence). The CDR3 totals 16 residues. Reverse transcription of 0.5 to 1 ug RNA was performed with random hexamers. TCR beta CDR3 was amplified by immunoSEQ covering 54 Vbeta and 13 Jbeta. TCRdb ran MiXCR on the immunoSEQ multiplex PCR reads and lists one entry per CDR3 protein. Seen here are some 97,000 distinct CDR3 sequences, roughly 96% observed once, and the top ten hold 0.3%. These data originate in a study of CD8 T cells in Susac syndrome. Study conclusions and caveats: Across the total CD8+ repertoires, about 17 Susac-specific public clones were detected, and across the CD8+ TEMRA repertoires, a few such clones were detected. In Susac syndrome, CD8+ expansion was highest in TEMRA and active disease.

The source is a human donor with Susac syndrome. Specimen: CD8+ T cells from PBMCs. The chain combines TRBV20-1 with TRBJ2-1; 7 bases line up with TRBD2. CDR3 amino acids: CSARDQAGRVRNEQFF. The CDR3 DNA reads TGCAGTGCTAGAGATCAAGCGGGAAGAGTCAGAAATGAGCAGTTCTTC.